This TCR beta chain stems from a study of regulatory T cells in long-lasting Graves disease. Building the TCR beta libraries relied on iRepertoire HTBI primers, and CDR3 regions underwent Arm-PCR. TCRdb passed the multiplex PCR reads through MiXCR, listing each CDR3 protein once. The sample records around 450,000 distinct CDR3 sequences, roughly 21% being singletons. This sample's time point: persistent/refractory GD, antithyroid drugs over 5 years with positive TRAb. RNA isolated from PBMCs was used to make the TCR library. Deletions cut 0 bases from V and 3 bases from J, with 7 bases between. The CDR3 contains 14 residues. Germline values: CDR1 SGHAT, CDR2 FQNNGV.

The sequencing used peripheral blood mononuclear cells (PBMCs), collected when the disease was refractory, from a patient treated with antithyroid drugs. The rearrangement uses TRBV11-2 and TRBJ2-3; D is unclear. The TCR comes from a female donor with Graves disease. CDR3 nucleotide sequence: TGTGCCAGCAGCTTAGATATGGGGACAGATACGCAGTATTTT. It specifies CASSLDMGTDTQYF.